This T cell receptor beta chain is drawn from a study of blood T cells in healthy people across ages. The use of a sample-barcoded 5' primer and a J-beta primer mix characterized a second PCR of about 7 to 12 cycles. From the 5' RACE reads, TCRdb called clonotypes with MiXCR, one entry per CDR3 protein. The sample holds 1.5 million to 2 million distinct CDR3 sequences, approximately 30% seen once. The CDR3 totals 14 residues. Between the trimmed V and J ends, which lost 5 bases and 2 bases, there was a span of 10 bases. Study observations and caveats: Per million T cells, the diversity of TCR beta decreased roughly linearly as age advanced.

Note on this clonotype: As yet, its antigen is unknown.

This TCR derives from a young woman in good health. Sequenced input: blood. The rearrangement links TRBV12-3 or TRBV12-4 to TRBJ1-5; D is unclear. The CDR3 bases are TGTGCCAGCAGTCCCTCCCGCGGCAATCAGCCCCAGCATTTT. This codes for CASSPSRGNQPQHF.